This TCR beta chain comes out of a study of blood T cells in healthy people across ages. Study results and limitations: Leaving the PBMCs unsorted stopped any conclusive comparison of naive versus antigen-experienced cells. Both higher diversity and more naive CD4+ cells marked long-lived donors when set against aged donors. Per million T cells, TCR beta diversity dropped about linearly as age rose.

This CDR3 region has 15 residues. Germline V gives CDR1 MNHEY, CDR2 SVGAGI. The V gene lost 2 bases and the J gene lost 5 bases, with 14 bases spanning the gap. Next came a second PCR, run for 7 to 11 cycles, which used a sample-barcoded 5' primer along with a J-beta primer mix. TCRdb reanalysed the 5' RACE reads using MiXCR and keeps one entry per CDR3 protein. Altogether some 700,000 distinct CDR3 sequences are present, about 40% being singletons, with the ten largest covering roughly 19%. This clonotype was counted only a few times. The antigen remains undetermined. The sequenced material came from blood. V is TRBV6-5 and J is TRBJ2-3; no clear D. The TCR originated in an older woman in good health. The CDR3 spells CASSYGILGKDTQYF. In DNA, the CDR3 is TGTGCCAGCAGTTACGGTATCCTAGGGAAAGATACGCAGTATTTT.